The entry below describes one TCR beta chain. Its antigen is still unknown. Generated by immunoSEQ multiplex PCR, the TCRdb table keeps only in-frame clones and is missing some. The sample has more than 55,000 clones; approximately 85% are singletons. The sample belongs to a study of OX40 agonist ivuxolimab in advanced cancers. Broader study findings: Among the lowest levels of clonal expansion were found in partial responders at 0.1-3.0 mg/kg. Antigen specificity remained undetermined for the expanded peripheral T cells. Nonresponders included some who also had low normalized T-cell clonal expansion.

Blood samples were obtained at baseline, cycle 4 day 1, and cycle 7 day 1. There are 11 residues in the CDR3. Germline-derived CDR1 and CDR2 are SNHLY and FYNNEI. Trimming cost V 3 bases and J 9 bases, with 8 bases left between them. The chain couples TRBV2 to TRBJ2-5; no firm D call. This sequence was found in an adult with an advanced solid tumor such as melanoma, head and neck, liver or kidney cancer. The sequencing here drew on CD4+ or CD8+ T cells sorted from blood, taken in a trial of the OX40 agonist ivuxolimab. The CDR3 region is CASSDPLSQYF. CDR3 DNA sequence: TGTGCCAGCAGTGACCCCTTGTCCCAGTACTTC.